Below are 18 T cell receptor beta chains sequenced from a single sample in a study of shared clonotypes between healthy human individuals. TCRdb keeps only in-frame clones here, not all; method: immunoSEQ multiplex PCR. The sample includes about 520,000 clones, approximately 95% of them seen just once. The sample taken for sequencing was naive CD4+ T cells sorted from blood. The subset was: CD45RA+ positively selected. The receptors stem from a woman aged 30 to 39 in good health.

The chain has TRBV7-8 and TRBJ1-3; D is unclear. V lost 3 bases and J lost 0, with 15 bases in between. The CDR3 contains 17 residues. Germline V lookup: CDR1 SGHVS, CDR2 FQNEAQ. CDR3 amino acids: CASSFLQVPSSGNTIYF. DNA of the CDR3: TGTGCCAGCAGCTTTCTCCAGGTGCCCTCCTCTGGAAACACCATATATTTT.

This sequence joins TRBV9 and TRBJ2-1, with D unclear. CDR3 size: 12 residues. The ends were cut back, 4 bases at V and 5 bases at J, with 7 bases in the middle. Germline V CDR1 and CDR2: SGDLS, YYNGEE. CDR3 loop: CASSTYNNEQFF. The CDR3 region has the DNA TGTGCCAGCAGCACTTATAACAATGAGCAGTTCTTC.

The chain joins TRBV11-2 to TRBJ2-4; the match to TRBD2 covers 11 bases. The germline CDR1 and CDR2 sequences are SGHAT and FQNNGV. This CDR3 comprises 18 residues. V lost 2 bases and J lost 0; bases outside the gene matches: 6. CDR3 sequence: CASSLRVAGGGAKNIQYF. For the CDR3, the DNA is TGTGCCAGCAGCTTACGGGTAGCGGGAGGGGGAGCCAAAAACATTCAGTACTTC.

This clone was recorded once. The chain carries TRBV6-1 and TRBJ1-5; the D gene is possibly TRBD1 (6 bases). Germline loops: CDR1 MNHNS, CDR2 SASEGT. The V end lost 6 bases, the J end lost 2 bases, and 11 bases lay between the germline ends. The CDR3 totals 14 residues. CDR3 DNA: TGTGCCAGCAGACTACAGGGTGGCAATCAGCCCCAGCATTTT. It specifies CASRLQGGNQPQHF.

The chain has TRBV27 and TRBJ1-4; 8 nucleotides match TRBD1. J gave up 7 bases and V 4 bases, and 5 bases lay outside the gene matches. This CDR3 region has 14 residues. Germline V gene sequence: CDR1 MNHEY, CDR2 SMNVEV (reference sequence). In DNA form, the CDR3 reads TGTGCCAGCAGTTATGACAGGGGACGTGAAAAACTGTTTTTT. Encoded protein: CASSYDRGREKLFF.

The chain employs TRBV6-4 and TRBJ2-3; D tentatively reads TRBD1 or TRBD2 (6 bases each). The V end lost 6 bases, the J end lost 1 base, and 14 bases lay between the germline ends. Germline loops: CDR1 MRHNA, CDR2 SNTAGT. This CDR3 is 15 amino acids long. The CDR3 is CASSKGGTRTDTQYF. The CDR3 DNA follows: TGTGCCAGCAGCAAAGGGGGGACCCGCACAGATACGCAGTATTTT.

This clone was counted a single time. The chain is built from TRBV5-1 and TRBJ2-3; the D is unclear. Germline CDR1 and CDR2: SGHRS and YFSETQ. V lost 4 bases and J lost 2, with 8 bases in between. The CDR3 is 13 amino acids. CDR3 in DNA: TGCGCCAGCAGCATGGACCACACAGATACGCAGTATTTT. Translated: CASSMDHTDTQYF.

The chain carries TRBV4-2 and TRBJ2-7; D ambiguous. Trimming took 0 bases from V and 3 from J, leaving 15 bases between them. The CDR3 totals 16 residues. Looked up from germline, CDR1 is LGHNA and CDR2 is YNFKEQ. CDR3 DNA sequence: TGTGCCAGCAGCCAAGACAGGCGACCCTTCCTCTACGAGCAGTACTTC. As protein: CASSQDRRPFLYEQYF.

The CDR3 sequence is CASSLEAGAIYNEQFF. DNA for the CDR3: TGTGCCAGCAGCTTAGAAGCAGGGGCCATCTACAATGAGCAGTTCTTC. The chain combines TRBV7-8 with TRBJ2-1; D is perhaps TRBD1 (6 bases). CDR1 SGHVS and CDR2 FQNEAQ come from the germline V gene. Trimming cost V 1 base and J 3 bases, with 13 bases left between them. The CDR3 totals 16 residues. Based on the CDR3 plus reference TRBV7-8 and TRBJ2-1, the full variable domain is GAGVSQSPRYKVAKRGQDVALRCDPISGHVSLFWYQQALGQGPEFLTYFQNEAQLDKSGLPSDRFFAERPEGSVSTLKIQRTQQEDSAVYLCASSLEAGAIYNEQFFGPGTRLTVL.

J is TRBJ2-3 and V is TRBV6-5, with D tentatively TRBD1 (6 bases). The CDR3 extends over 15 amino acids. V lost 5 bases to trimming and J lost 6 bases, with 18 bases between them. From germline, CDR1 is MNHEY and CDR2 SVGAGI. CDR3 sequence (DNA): TGTGCCAGCAGTCCCAGGGGTCCCCTTGGGGATACGCAGTATTTT. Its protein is CASSPRGPLGDTQYF.

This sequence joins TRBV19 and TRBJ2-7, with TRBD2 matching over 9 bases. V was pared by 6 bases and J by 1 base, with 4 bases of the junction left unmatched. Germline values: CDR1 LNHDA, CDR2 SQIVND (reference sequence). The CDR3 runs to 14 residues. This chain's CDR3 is CASRQTSGSYEQYF. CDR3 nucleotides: TGTGCCAGTAGGCAGACTAGCGGTTCCTACGAGCAGTACTTC.

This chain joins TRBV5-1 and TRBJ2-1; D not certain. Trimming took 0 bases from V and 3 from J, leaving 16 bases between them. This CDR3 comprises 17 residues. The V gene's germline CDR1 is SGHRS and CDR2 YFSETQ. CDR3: CASSLVGRESFYNEQFF. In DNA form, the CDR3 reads TGCGCCAGCAGCTTGGTCGGGCGCGAGAGCTTCTACAATGAGCAGTTCTTC.

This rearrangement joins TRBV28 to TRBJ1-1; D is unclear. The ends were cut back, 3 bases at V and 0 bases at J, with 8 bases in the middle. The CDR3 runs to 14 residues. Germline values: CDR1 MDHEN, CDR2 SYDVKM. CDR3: CASSFSGMNTEAFF. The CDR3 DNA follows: TGTGCCAGCAGTTTCTCAGGAATGAACACTGAAGCTTTCTTT. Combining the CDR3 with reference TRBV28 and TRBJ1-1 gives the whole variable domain DVKVTQSSRYLVKRTGEKVFLECVQDMDHENMFWYRQDPGLGLRLIYFSYDVKMKEKGDIPEGYSVSREKKERFSLILESASTNQTSMYLCASSFSGMNTEAFFGQGTRLTVV.

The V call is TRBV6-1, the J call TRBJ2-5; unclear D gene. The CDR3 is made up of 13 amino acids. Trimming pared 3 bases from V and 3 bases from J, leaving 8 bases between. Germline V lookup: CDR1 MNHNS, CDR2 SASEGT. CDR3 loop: CASSDNRKETQYF. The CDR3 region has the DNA TGTGCCAGCAGTGATAACCGTAAAGAGACCCAGTACTTC.

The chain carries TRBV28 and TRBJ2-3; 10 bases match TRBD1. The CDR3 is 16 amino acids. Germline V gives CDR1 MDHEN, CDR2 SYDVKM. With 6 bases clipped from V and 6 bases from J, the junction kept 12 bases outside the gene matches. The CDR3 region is CASSPGQGFWADTQYF. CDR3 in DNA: TGTGCCAGCAGCCCGGGACAGGGGTTTTGGGCGGATACGCAGTATTTT.

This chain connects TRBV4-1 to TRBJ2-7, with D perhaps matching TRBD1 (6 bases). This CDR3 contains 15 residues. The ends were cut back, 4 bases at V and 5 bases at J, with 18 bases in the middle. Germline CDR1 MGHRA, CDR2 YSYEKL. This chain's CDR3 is CASSRGPGVINEQYF. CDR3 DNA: TGCGCCAGCAGCCGCGGACCAGGGGTAATCAACGAGCAGTACTTC.

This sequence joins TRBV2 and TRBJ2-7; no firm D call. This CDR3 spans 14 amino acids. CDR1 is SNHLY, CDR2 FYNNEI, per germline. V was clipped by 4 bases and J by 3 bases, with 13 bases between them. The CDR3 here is CASSVSGRIYEQYF. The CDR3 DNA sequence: TGTGCCAGCAGTGTCTCTGGGCGGATCTACGAGCAGTACTTC.

CDR3 residues: CASSLWDRDYEQYF. CDR3 sequence (DNA): TGTGCCAGCAGCTTATGGGACAGGGACTACGAGCAGTACTTC. The chain couples TRBV7-9 to TRBJ2-5, with 9 bases identical to TRBD1. The tail of the sequence fits TRBJ2-7 better, so the J call may be wrong. This CDR3 spans 14 amino acids. CDR1 SEHNR and CDR2 FQNEAQ come from the germline V gene (reference sequence).